What follows are 15 T cell receptor beta chains derived from one specimen sequenced in a study of T cell responses to AZD1222 COVID-19 vaccine. The repertoire was sequenced with immunoSEQ multiplex PCR; TCRdb's copy has only in-frame clones and lacks some. The data hold about 120,000 clones, with approximately 88% observed a single time. Specimen: peripheral blood, collected on day 0 of AZD1222 vaccination. Receptors originate from an adult in good health.

The genes are TRBV7-2 and TRBJ2-2; D unresolved. V was clipped by 3 bases and J by 3 bases, with 8 bases between them. CDR3 length: 14 amino acids. The V gene's germline CDR1 is SGHTA and CDR2 FQGNSA. The CDR3, as DNA: TGTGCCAGCAGCTTCTCCGGCGACACCGGGGAGCTGTTTTTT. Translated: CASSFSGDTGELFF.

At least ten counts were recorded for this clone. This chain uses TRBV2 with TRBJ1-1; D is unclear. The CDR3 length is 15 residues. V gave up 5 bases and J gave up 5 bases, with 18 bases separating them. Germline CDR1 and CDR2: SNHLY and FYNNEI. The CDR3 DNA sequence: TGTGCCAGCAGTCTAGACGGTGTAAGGAGTACTGAAGCTTTCTTT. It codes for CASSLDGVRSTEAFF.

This chain joins TRBV6-1 and TRBJ1-2; 8 nucleotides align to TRBD1. Germline V lookup: CDR1 MNHNS, CDR2 SASEGT. The CDR3 totals 15 residues. V gave up 2 bases and J gave up 7 bases; unmatched junction bases: 9. The CDR3 nucleotides are TGTGCCAGCAGTGAACCGGGACAGGTAATCACTGGCTACACCTTC. Translation gives CASSEPGQVITGYTF.

This chain uses TRBV27 with TRBJ2-6, with D possibly matching TRBD1 (6 bases). This CDR3 region has 14 residues. The germline V gene has CDR1 MNHEY and CDR2 SMNVEV (reference sequence). Trimming took 8 bases from V and 8 from J, leaving 16 bases between them. The CDR3 DNA reads as TGTGCCAGCCAGTCCATCGACAGGACCAACGTCCTGACTTTC. Translation gives CASQSIDRTNVLTF. Full variable domain (outside the CDR3, taken from reference TRBV27 and TRBJ2-6): EAQVTQNPRYLITVTGKKLTVTCSQNMNHEYMSWYRQDPGLGLRQIYYSMNVEVTDKGDVPEGYKVSRKEKRNFPLILESPSPNQTSLYFCASQSIDRTNVLTFGAGSRLTVL.

The chain joins TRBV4-2 to TRBJ2-3; D is perhaps TRBD1 or TRBD2 (5 bases each). Germline values: CDR1 LGHNA, CDR2 YNFKEQ. V lost 0 bases and J 9 bases, leaving 16 bases between the germline ends. This CDR3 is built from 15 residues. The CDR3 DNA follows: TGTGCCAGCAGCCAAGAGAGAAGTGATGGGGACACGCAGTATTTT. It codes for CASSQERSDGDTQYF.

The chain has TRBV10-2 and TRBJ2-2, with 10 bases identical to TRBD2. This CDR3 contains 15 residues. Germline V gene lookup returns CDR1 WSHSY and CDR2 SAAADI. V shed 6 bases, J shed 5 bases, and the junction held 6 bases outside the gene matches. The CDR3 is CASRPSGGGTGELFF. CDR3 sequence (DNA): TGCGCCAGCAGGCCCAGCGGGGGGGGGACCGGGGAGCTGTTTTTT.

The chain carries TRBV18 and TRBJ1-4, with no clear D. The germline V gene encodes CDR1 KGHSH and CDR2 LQKENI. V was clipped by 4 bases and J by 8 bases, with 5 bases between them. The CDR3 contains 11 residues. CDR3 sequence reads: CASSLREKLFF. Written as DNA, the CDR3 is TGTGCCAGCTCACTGCGCGAAAAACTGTTTTTT.

This chain connects TRBV2 to TRBJ1-4; D is unclear. Trimming took off 3 bases at V and 8 bases at J, with 13 bases between the two ends. This CDR3 comprises 14 residues. CDR1 SNHLY and CDR2 FYNNEI come from the germline V gene. In DNA, the CDR3 is TGTGCCAGCAGTGATTGGGAACCCCGGGAAAAACTGTTTTTT. Translated: CASSDWEPREKLFF.

The chain links TRBV14 to TRBJ1-1; D unresolved. This CDR3 is built from 14 residues. CDR1 is SGHDN, CDR2 FVKESK, per germline. V lost 4 bases and J 5 bases, leaving 14 bases between the germline ends. The CDR3 DNA is TGTGCCAGCAGCCTAGGCCGGTGGGGAACTGAAGCTTTCTTT. Protein product: CASSLGRWGTEAFF.

This clone was counted a single time. The chain links TRBV16 to TRBJ1-2; tentative D call: TRBD1 (5 bases). Germline V lookup: CDR1 KGHSY, CDR2 FQNENV. V was cut by 2 bases and J by 8 bases, with 18 bases left in between. The CDR3 length is 15 residues. The chain's CDR3 is CASSQDPPGLPGYTF. In DNA, the CDR3 is TGTGCCAGCAGCCAAGATCCCCCGGGACTCCCCGGCTACACCTTC.

The V call is TRBV30, the J call TRBJ1-3, with a possible D match to TRBD1 (5 bases). Germline loops: CDR1 GTSNPN, CDR2 SVGIG (reference sequence). Trimming left V 2 bases short and J 4 bases short, with 15 bases between. The CDR3 extends over 15 amino acids. CDR3 region: CAWSTGRATGNTIYF. The CDR3 nucleotides are TGTGCCTGGAGTACAGGCAGGGCGACCGGAAACACCATATATTTT.

CDR3 nucleotides: TGTGCCTGGAGTCCGGTGGGGCTCTTTTCACCCCTCCACTTT. Protein: CAWSPVGLFSPLHF. The chain uses TRBV30 and TRBJ1-6; tentatively, D is TRBD1 (5 bases). Trimming removed 2 bases from V and 9 bases from J, with 14 bases in between. In germline, CDR1 is GTSNPN, CDR2 SVGIG (reference sequence). This CDR3 has 14 residues.

The V gene is TRBV5-5, the J gene TRBJ2-2; 8 bases fit TRBD2. V lost 2 bases to trimming and J lost 6 bases; unmatched junction nucleotides: 6. Looked up from germline, CDR1 is SGHKS and CDR2 is YYEKEE (reference sequence). CDR3 size: 15 residues. CDR3 sequence: CASSFGLAGSGELFF. CDR3 in DNA: TGTGCCAGCAGCTTCGGACTAGCCGGGTCCGGGGAGCTGTTTTTT.

Only one count was recorded for this clone. The chain employs TRBV4-3 and TRBJ2-5, with 9 bases that match TRBD1. V lost 3 bases and J lost 5; bases outside the gene matches: 7. The germline CDR1 and CDR2 sequences are LGHNA and YSLEER. The CDR3 sequence is 15 residues long. The CDR3 DNA reads TGCGCCAGCAGCCACCTAAAGACAGGGGGTGAGACCCAGTACTTC. The encoded protein is CASSHLKTGGETQYF.

The gene calls are TRBV5-6 and TRBJ1-6, with TRBD1 matching over 8 bases. V lost 4 bases to trimming and J lost 7 bases; unmatched junction nucleotides: 10. The germline CDR1 and CDR2 sequences are SGHDT and YYEEEE. The CDR3 length is 16 residues. CDR3 protein: CASSRGPGQVNSPLHF. The CDR3, as DNA: TGTGCCAGCAGCCGAGGTCCGGGACAGGTAAATTCACCCCTCCACTTT.